This passage covers 3 T cell receptor beta chains from one sample sequenced in a study of technical replicates of blood from several donors. Assay used: immunoSEQ multiplex PCR; TCRdb lists only in-frame clones, some missing. Of approximately 59,000 clones listed, 70% to 90% are singletons. Sequenced material: PBMCs. The receptors were sampled from a human donor in good health. Some clones in this sample may be carry-over from other donors' samples.

The CDR3 here is CASSSGQPSGNTIYF. CDR3 DNA: TGTGCCAGCAGCTCGGGACAGCCCTCTGGAAACACCATATATTTT. The V and J genes are TRBV7-9 and TRBJ1-3; the match to TRBD1 covers 7 bases. V lost 4 bases, J lost 0 bases, and 3 bases stayed unmatched. CDR3 size: 15 residues. Looked up from germline, CDR1 is SEHNR and CDR2 is FQNEAQ (reference sequence).

In this sample, this clone turned up a few times. The chain combines TRBV29-1 with TRBJ2-5, with no clear D. This CDR3 is 12 amino acids long. Germline lookup yields CDR1 SQVTM and CDR2 ANQGSEA. V was clipped by 4 bases and J by 2 bases, with 8 bases between them. CDR3 region: CSVGLQQETQYF. CDR3 bases: TGCAGCGTTGGGCTACAGCAAGAGACCCAGTACTTC.

This chain joins TRBV7-6 and TRBJ2-1; 8 bases match TRBD2. The ends lost 1 base at V and 4 bases at J; junction bases unmatched: 15. The CDR3 covers 19 residues. In germline, CDR1 is SGHVS, CDR2 FNYEAQ. DNA for the CDR3: TGTGCCAGCAGCTTAGACCGTGCGGGGGGCCCACGGGTTTACAATGAGCAGTTCTTC. This gives the protein CASSLDRAGGPRVYNEQFF.